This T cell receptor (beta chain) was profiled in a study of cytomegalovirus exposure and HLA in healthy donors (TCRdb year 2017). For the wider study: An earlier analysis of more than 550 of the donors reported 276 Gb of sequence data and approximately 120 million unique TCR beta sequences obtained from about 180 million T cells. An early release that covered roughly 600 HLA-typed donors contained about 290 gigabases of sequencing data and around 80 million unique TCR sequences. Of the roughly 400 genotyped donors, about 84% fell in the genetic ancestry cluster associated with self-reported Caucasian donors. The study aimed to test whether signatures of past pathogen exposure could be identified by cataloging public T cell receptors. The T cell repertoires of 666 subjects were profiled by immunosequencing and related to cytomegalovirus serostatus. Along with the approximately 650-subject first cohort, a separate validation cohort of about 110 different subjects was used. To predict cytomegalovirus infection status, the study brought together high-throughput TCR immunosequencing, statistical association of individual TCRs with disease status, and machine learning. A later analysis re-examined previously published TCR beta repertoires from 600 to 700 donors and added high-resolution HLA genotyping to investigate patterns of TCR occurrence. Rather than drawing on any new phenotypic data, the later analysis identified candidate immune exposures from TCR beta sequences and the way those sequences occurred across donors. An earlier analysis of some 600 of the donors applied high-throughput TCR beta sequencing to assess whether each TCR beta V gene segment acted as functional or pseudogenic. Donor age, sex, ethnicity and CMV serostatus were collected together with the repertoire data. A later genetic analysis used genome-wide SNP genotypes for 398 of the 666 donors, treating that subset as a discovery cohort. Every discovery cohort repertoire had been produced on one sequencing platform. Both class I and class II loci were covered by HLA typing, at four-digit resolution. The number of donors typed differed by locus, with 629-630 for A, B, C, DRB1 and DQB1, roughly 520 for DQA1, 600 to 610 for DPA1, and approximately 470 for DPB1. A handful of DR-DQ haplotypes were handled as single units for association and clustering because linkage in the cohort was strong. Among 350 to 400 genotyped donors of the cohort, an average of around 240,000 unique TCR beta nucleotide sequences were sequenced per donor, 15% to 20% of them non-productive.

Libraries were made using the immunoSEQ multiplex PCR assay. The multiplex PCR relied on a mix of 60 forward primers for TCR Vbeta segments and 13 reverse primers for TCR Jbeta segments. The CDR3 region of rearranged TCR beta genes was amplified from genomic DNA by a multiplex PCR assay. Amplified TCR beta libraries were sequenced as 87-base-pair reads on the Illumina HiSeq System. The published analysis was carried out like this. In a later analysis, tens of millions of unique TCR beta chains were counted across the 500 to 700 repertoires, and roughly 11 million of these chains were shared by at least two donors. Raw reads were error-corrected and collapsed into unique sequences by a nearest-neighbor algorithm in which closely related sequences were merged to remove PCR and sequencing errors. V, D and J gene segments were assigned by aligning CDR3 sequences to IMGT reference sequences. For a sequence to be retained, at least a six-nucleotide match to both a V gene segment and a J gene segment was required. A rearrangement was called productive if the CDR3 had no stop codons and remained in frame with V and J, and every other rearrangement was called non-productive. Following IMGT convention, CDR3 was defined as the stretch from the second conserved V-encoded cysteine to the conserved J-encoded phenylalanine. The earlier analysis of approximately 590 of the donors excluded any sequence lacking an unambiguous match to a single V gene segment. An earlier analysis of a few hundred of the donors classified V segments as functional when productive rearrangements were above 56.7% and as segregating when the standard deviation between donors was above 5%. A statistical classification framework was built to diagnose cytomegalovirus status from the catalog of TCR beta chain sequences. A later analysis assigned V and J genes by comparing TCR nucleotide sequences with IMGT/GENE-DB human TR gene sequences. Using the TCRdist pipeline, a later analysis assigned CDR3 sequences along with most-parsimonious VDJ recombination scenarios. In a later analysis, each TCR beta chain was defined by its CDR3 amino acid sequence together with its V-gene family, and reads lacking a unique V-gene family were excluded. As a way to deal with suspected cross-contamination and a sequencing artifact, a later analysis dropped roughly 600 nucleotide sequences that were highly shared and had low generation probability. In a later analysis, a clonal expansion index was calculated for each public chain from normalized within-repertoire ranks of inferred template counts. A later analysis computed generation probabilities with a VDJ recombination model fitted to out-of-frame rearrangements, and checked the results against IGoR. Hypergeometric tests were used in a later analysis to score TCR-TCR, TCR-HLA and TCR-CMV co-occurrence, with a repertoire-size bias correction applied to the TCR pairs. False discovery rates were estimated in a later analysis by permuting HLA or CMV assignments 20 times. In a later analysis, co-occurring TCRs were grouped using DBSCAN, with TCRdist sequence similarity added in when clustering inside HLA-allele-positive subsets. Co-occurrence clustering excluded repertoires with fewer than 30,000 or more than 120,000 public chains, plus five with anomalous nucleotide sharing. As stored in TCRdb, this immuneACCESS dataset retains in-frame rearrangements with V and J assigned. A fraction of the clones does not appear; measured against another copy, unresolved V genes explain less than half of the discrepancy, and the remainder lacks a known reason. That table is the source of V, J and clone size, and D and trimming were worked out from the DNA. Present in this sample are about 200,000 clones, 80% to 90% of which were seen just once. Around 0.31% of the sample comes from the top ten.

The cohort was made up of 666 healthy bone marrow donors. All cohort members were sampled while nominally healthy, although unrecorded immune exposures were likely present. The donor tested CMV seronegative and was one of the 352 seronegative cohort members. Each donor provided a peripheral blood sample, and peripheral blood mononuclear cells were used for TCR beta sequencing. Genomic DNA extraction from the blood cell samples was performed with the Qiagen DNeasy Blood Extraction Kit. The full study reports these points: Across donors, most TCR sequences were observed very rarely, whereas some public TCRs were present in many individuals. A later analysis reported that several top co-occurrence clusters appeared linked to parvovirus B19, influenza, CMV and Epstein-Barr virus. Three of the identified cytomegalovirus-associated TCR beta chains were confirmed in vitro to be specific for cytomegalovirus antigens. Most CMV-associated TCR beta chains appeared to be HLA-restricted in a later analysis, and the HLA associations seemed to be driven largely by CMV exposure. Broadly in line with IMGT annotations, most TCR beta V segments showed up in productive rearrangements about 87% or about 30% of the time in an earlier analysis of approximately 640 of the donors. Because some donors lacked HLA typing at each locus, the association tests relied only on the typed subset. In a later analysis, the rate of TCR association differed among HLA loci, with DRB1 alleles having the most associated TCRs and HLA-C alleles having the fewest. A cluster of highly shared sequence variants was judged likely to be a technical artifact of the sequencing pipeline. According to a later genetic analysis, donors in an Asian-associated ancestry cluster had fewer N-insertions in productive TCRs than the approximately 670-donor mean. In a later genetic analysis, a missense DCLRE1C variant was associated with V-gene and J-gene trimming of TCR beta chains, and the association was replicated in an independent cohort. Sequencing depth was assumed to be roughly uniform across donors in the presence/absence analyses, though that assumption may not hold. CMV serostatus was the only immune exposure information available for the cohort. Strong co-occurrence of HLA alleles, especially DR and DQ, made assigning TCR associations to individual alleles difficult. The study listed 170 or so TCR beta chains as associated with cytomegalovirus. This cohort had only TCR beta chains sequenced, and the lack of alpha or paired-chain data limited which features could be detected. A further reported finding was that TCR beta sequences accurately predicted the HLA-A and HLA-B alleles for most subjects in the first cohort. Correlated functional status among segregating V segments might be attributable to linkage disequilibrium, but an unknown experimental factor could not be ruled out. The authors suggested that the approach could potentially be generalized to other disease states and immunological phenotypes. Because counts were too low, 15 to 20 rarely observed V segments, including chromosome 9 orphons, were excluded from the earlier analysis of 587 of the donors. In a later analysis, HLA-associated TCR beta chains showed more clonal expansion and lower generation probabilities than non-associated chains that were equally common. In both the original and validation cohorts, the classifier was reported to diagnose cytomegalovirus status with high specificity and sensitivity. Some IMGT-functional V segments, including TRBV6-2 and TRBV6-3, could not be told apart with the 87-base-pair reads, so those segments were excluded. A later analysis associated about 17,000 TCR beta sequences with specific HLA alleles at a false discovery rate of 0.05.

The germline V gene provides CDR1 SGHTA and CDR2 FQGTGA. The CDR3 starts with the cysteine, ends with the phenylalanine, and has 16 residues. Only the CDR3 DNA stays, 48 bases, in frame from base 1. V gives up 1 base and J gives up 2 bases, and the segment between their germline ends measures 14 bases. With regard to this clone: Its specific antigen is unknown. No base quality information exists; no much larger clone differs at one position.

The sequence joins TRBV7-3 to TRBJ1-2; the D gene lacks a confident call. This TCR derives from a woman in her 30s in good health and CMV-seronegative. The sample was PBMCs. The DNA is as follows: TGTGCCAGCAGCTTAAAAGGCCGGGAAGCGAACTATGGCTACACCTTC. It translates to CASSLKGREANYGYTF.